The 27 T cell receptor beta chains below were found in one sample sequenced in a study of response to subunit inactivated influenza vaccine. TCRdb reprocessed the RT-PCR reads with MiXCR, giving one entry per CDR3 protein. Among a few hundred thousand distinct CDR3 sequences listed, approximately 9.9% were seen once. The source was PBMCs from blood, collected 40 to 50 days after vaccination. The receptors come from a man aged 45-65 years who received an inactivated influenza vaccine.

V and J are TRBV12-3 or TRBV12-4 and TRBJ1-1, with unresolved D. There are 14 residues in the CDR3. The ends were cut back, 2 bases at V and 6 bases at J, with 13 bases in the middle. The CDR3, as DNA: TGTGCCAGCAGTTTAAACAGTGCGATCTCTGAAGCTTTCTTT. Protein product: CASSLNSAISEAFF.

The rearrangement uses TRBV30 and TRBJ2-1; no reliable D call. V shed 3 bases and J shed 4 bases, with 7 bases lying between them. The CDR3 runs 12 residues. Germline CDR1 and CDR2: GTSNPN and SVGIG (reference sequence). The CDR3, as DNA: TGTGCCTGGAGCCCAGGTTACAATGAGCAGTTCTTC. Translation: CAWSPGYNEQFF.

This clonotype was seen repeatedly, ten times or more. V usage is TRBV20-1 and J usage is TRBJ1-2, with 7 nucleotides matching TRBD1. This CDR3 has 9 residues. The germline V gene encodes CDR1 DFQATT and CDR2 SNEGSKA (reference sequence). The V gene end was trimmed by 2 bases and the J gene end by 14 bases; junction bases not matched to a gene: 2. The DNA for the CDR3 is TGCAGTGCTAGAACGGGACAGACCTTC. It is translated as CSARTGQTF.

V and J are TRBV29-1 and TRBJ2-5; 8 bases fit TRBD2. The CDR3 has 15 amino acids. Germline V gene lookup returns CDR1 SQVTM and CDR2 ANQGSEA. The V and J ends lost 5 bases and 4 bases, in that order; junction bases with no gene match: 12. The chain's CDR3 is CSVKQGGLAGETQYF. The CDR3 DNA reads TGCAGCGTTAAGCAGGGTGGGCTAGCGGGAGAGACCCAGTACTTC. Full variable domain (rest looked up from reference TRBV29-1 and TRBJ2-5): SAVISQKPSRDICQRGTSLTIQCQVDSQVTMMFWYRQQPGQSLTLIATANQGSEATYESGFVIDKFPISRPNLTFSTLTVSNMSPEDSSIYLCSVKQGGLAGETQYFGPGTRLLVL.

The J gene is TRBJ2-5, the V gene TRBV11-2, with TRBD1 matching over 9 bases. The CDR3 runs 16 residues. Germline-derived CDR1 and CDR2 are SGHAT and FQNNGV. Germline trimming cut 4 bases from V and 6 bases from J; bases unmatched to any gene: 12. This CDR3 reads CASSSVRDREYKTQYF. As DNA, the CDR3 is TGTGCCAGCAGCTCCGTCCGGGACAGGGAGTATAAGACCCAGTACTTC. The full variable domain, completed using reference TRBV11-2 and TRBJ2-5, is EAGVAQSPRYKIIEKRQSVAFWCNPISGHATLYWYQQILGQGPKLLIQFQNNGVVDDSQLPKDRFSAERLKGVDSTLKIQPAKLEDSAVYLCASSSVRDREYKTQYFGPGTRLLVL.

The sample holds a few counts of this clonotype. The chain links TRBV4-2 to TRBJ2-2, with D possibly called TRBD1 or TRBD2 (5 bases each). Trimming removed 3 bases from V and 0 bases from J, with 5 bases in between. The CDR3 loop spans 14 amino acids. Germline V gene sequence: CDR1 LGHNA, CDR2 YNFKEQ. The CDR3 nucleotides are TGTGCCAGCAGCCAGGGGGCGAACACCGGGGAGCTGTTTTTT. This sequence encodes CASSQGANTGELFF.

The V call is TRBV7-9, the J call TRBJ2-7, with 7 positions matching TRBD1. V shed 5 bases, J shed 6 bases, and the junction held 19 bases outside the gene matches. Germline V gene sequence: CDR1 SEHNR, CDR2 FQNEAQ (reference sequence). The CDR3 totals 17 residues. CDR3 protein: CASSQIYRDSRRGEQYF. DNA for the CDR3: TGTGCCAGCAGCCAGATTTACCGGGACAGCCGTCGCGGCGAGCAGTACTTC.

The chain employs TRBV10-3 and TRBJ2-3; 7 nucleotides agree with TRBD2. V dropped 2 bases and J dropped 0; count of bases not matched to a gene: 5. CDR3 size: 16 residues. Germline V lookup: CDR1 ENHRY, CDR2 SYGVKD. CDR3 DNA: TGTGCCATCAGTGAGCCGAGACTAGCTAGCACAGATACGCAGTATTTT. Encoded protein: CAISEPRLASTDTQYF.

This clonotype has only a few counts. The rearrangement joins TRBV10-3 to TRBJ2-6; D is perhaps TRBD1 or TRBD2 (7 bases each). Trimming took 3 bases from V and 0 from J, leaving 12 bases between them. The CDR3 is 17 amino acids. CDR1 and CDR2 from the germline V gene are ENHRY and SYGVKD. Here the CDR3 reads CAISDQGGISGANVLTF. For the CDR3, the DNA is TGTGCCATCAGTGACCAGGGGGGGATCTCTGGGGCCAACGTCCTGACTTTC.

This clonotype turned up a few times. The chain is built from TRBV7-2 and TRBJ1-5; the D gene is possibly TRBD1 (5 bases). The CDR3 runs 16 residues. Deletions cut 2 bases from V and 0 bases from J, with 11 bases between. The germline V gene encodes CDR1 SGHTA and CDR2 FQGNSA. The CDR3 coding sequence is TGTGCCAGCAGCTTAAGGTGGGGGGTTAGCAATCAGCCCCAGCATTTT. Encoded protein: CASSLRWGVSNQPQHF.

This clonotype came up a few times. The chain employs TRBV12-3 or TRBV12-4 and TRBJ2-1; 8 bases map to TRBD2. CDR3 size: 15 residues. The J segment lost 7 bases and the V segment lost 6 bases, leaving 11 bases of the junction unmatched. CDR3 amino acids: CASRPPGLVMNEQFF. The CDR3 nucleotides are TGTGCCAGCAGGCCCCCGGGACTAGTTATGAATGAGCAGTTCTTC.

The chain links TRBV6-4 to TRBJ2-2; 9 nucleotides agree with TRBD2. The CDR3 sequence is 19 residues long. Germline loops: CDR1 MRHNA, CDR2 SNTAGT. V lost 0 bases to trimming and J lost 0 bases; unmatched junction nucleotides: 8. CDR3 protein: CASSDSQVAGDPNTGELFF. CDR3 coding DNA: TGTGCCAGCAGTGACTCCCAAGTAGCGGGGGATCCGAACACCGGGGAGCTGTTTTTT.

This clonotype occurred a few times. The V and J genes are TRBV6-1 and TRBJ2-7; perhaps D is TRBD1 or TRBD2 (5 bases each). This CDR3 region has 13 residues. Deletions cut 7 bases from V and 6 bases from J, with 16 bases between. Germline V gene lookup returns CDR1 MNHNS and CDR2 SASEGT. As DNA, the CDR3 is TGTGCCAGCACCGGACTGGGGGTGGGCGAGCAGTACTTC. It yields the protein CASTGLGVGEQYF.

This clonotype was recorded many times. The genes are TRBV20-1 and TRBJ2-7, with D perhaps matching TRBD2 (5 bases). Trimming cost V 0 bases and J 3 bases, with 12 bases left between them. The CDR3 has 14 residues. In germline, CDR1 is DFQATT, CDR2 SNEGSKA (reference sequence). The CDR3: CSAREGSADYEQYF. CDR3 DNA: TGCAGTGCTAGAGAGGGTAGCGCCGACTACGAGCAGTACTTC.

This clonotype was seen a few times. V and J are TRBV20-1 and TRBJ1-6; TRBD1 matches at 8 bases. Germline CDR1 and CDR2: DFQATT and SNEGSKA (reference sequence). With 3 bases clipped from V and 8 bases from J, the junction kept 3 bases outside the gene matches. This CDR3 spans 13 amino acids. The CDR3, as DNA: TGCAGTGCTAGGGACAGGGATGATTCACCCCTCCACTTT. This gives the protein CSARDRDDSPLHF.

This clonotype appeared many times. The V gene is TRBV7-2, the J gene TRBJ1-1, with a possible D match to TRBD1 (5 bases). Germline CDR1 SGHTA, CDR2 FQGNSA. V lost 8 bases and J 2 bases, leaving 12 bases between the germline ends. This CDR3 comprises 13 residues. This CDR3 is CASLPGLNTEAFF. The CDR3 nucleotides are TGTGCCAGCTTACCGGGACTCAACACTGAAGCTTTCTTT.

This clonotype was counted a few times. This rearrangement joins TRBV11-2 to TRBJ2-5, with TRBD1 as a possible D gene (6 bases). Germline V gives CDR1 SGHAT, CDR2 FQNNGV. V was cut by 2 bases and J by 4 bases, with 17 bases left in between. The CDR3 length is 16 residues. CDR3 protein: CASSLNSAGAGETQYF. CDR3 nucleotide sequence: TGTGCCAGCAGCTTAAATTCTGCAGGGGCCGGAGAGACCCAGTACTTC.

The sample holds many counts of this clonotype. A junction boundary mismatches the germline segment, possibly from a read error. The chain is built from TRBV7-7 and TRBJ2-1; D possibly corresponds to TRBD2 (5 bases). In germline, CDR1 is SSHAT, CDR2 FNYEAQ (reference sequence). The length of the CDR3 is 13 residues. CDR3 bases: TGTGCTAGCAGCTTAGCGCCGGGGAATGAGCAGTTCTTC. Translated, it gives CASSLAPGNEQFF.

This clonotype was detected many times. The J gene is TRBJ2-7, the V gene TRBV5-1; 8 bases are shared with TRBD1. CDR1 is SGHRS, CDR2 YFSETQ, per germline. The CDR3 sequence is 15 residues long. Unmatched junction bases numbered 5, after V lost 0 bases and J lost 3 bases. CDR3 region: CASSLAGQGIYEQYF. The CDR3 DNA reads as TGCGCCAGCAGCTTGGCTGGACAGGGTATCTACGAGCAGTACTTC.

This clonotype was seen ten or more times. The genes are TRBV7-2 and TRBJ2-2; 7 nucleotides agree with TRBD1. From germline, CDR1 is SGHTA and CDR2 FQGNSA. V trimming: 7 bases; J trimming: 7 bases; junction bases outside the gene matches: 15. The CDR3 extends over 16 amino acids. CDR3 sequence (DNA): TGTGCCAGCACCCTACCGGGACAGACTCGTAACGGGGAGCTGTTTTTT. It yields the protein CASTLPGQTRNGELFF.

This chain connects TRBV11-2 to TRBJ2-7, with D hard to call. Germline V gives CDR1 SGHAT, CDR2 FQNNGV. The CDR3 consists of 15 residues. V gave up 1 base and J gave up 2 bases, with 12 bases separating them. This CDR3 reads CASSLGVSSPYEQYF. In nucleotides, the CDR3 is TGTGCCAGCAGCTTAGGGGTTAGCTCACCCTACGAGCAGTACTTC.

This clonotype was seen a handful of times. The rearrangement links TRBV7-9 to TRBJ1-1; D uncertain. The CDR3 length is 12 residues. V was clipped by 5 bases and J by 4 bases, with 8 bases between them. Germline CDR1 reads SEHNR; CDR2 reads FQNEAQ (reference sequence). The CDR3 DNA reads as TGTGCCAGCAGCCCCCCGGTCACTGAAGCTTTCTTT. Protein product: CASSPPVTEAFF.

This clonotype was detected only a few times. V gene TRBV20-1 combines with J gene TRBJ2-1; maybe TRBD1 (5 bases). There are 18 residues in the CDR3. The V gene's germline CDR1 is DFQATT and CDR2 SNEGSKA (reference sequence). Deletions cut 6 bases from V and 0 bases from J, with 24 bases between. Written as DNA, the CDR3 is TGCAGTGCAAACACTGCTACAGGAGATTTTAGCTCCTACAATGAGCAGTTCTTC. It translates to CSANTATGDFSSYNEQFF.

This clonotype was counted between two and nine times. The CDR3 bases are TGTGCCAGCAGTCAGACTACCGGGATACAGTACTTC. Residues: CASSQTTGIQYF. The chain has TRBV28 and TRBJ2-4; the D gene is possibly TRBD2 (5 bases). The V end lost 5 bases, the J end lost 13 bases, and 15 bases lay between the germline ends. The CDR3 covers 12 residues. Germline CDR1 is MDHEN and CDR2 is SYDVKM.

This clonotype was counted many times. The chain uses TRBV12-3 or TRBV12-4 and TRBJ1-2; 10 nucleotides agree with TRBD1. V lost 5 bases and J lost 8; bases outside the gene matches: 5. The length of the CDR3 is 13 residues. The CDR3 region is CASSPGTGEGYTF. Here the CDR3 DNA reads TGTGCCAGCAGTCCCGGGACAGGGGAAGGCTACACCTTC.

This clonotype was observed many times. This chain joins TRBV29-1 and TRBJ1-6, with D uncertain. Looked up from germline, CDR1 is SQVTM and CDR2 is ANQGSEA. There are 16 residues in the CDR3. V was trimmed by 7 bases and J by 0 bases, leaving 16 bases between them. CDR3 region: CSDGDGPTSYNSPLHF. As DNA, the CDR3 is TGCAGCGACGGGGATGGACCCACCTCCTATAATTCACCCCTCCACTTT.

This clonotype occurred a few times. The V and J genes are TRBV18 and TRBJ2-1, with 7 bases aligning to TRBD2. V shed 3 bases, J shed 5 bases, and the junction held 7 bases outside the gene matches. This CDR3 has 15 amino acids. Germline CDR1 is KGHSH and CDR2 is LQKENI. The CDR3 loop is CASSPRRGRNNEQFF. DNA of the CDR3: TGTGCCAGCTCACCCAGGCGGGGGAGGAACAATGAGCAGTTCTTC.